Following are 12 T cell receptor beta chains from one sample sequenced in a study of immune heterogeneity within non-small cell lung tumors. TCR beta CDR3 amplification used multiplex PCR with 32 V and 13 J primers. Each CDR3 protein gets one entry after TCRdb re-called the multiplex PCR reads with MiXCR. The table shows 4,500 to 7,000 distinct CDR3 sequences, with 22% occurring only once. TCRs were amplified from roughly 600 ng gDNA of bulk tumor per sample. Several spatially distant biopsies were obtained per primary tumor intraoperatively. Enrolled individuals presented with untreated, newly diagnosed non-small cell lung cancer and received curative surgery. Input material: lung tumor tissue. These receptors originate from a man aged 55 to 70 with non-small cell lung cancer.

This clonotype was seen ten or more times. V usage is TRBV6-1 and J usage is TRBJ1-2; maybe TRBD1 (6 bases). Germline V CDR1 and CDR2: MNHNS, SASEGT. The CDR3 is 14 amino acids. Trimming took off 0 bases at V and 5 bases at J, with 10 bases between the two ends. The CDR3 DNA sequence: TGTGCCAGCAGTGAAGCGGGGGCAGGGTATGGCTACACCTTC. This sequence encodes CASSEAGAGYGYTF.

On this clonotype: This may be a read error, as it is one base from a much larger clone. The V and J genes are TRBV7-9 and TRBJ2-1; possible D gene TRBD1, 6 bases. Trimming cost V 5 bases and J 8 bases, with 22 bases left between them. The CDR3 contains 16 residues. The germline gives CDR1 SEHNR, CDR2 FQNEAQ (reference sequence). CDR3 in amino acids: CASSRKGGVQNHEQFF. CDR3 nucleotides: TGTGCCAGCAGCCGAAAAGGGGGAGTCCAAAACCATGAGCAGTTCTTC.

Regarding this clonotype: The junction departs from germline at one end; a sequencing error may be responsible. This chain uses TRBV5-4 with TRBJ2-5; perhaps D is TRBD1 or TRBD2 (5 bases each). The V gene's germline CDR1 is SGHNT and CDR2 YYREEE (reference sequence). This CDR3 has 14 residues. The CDR3 bases are TGTGACAGCAGCGCACGGGACGGACAAGAGACCCAGTACTTC. This gives the protein CDSSARDGQETQYF.

The chain recombines TRBV15 with TRBJ2-3; perhaps TRBD2 as D (5 bases). Germline V gene data show CDR1 as LNHNV and CDR2 as YYDKDF (reference sequence). V dropped 4 bases and J dropped 3 bases, with 17 bases sitting between them. This CDR3 has 16 residues. The CDR3 DNA reads TGTGCCACCAGCATAGAAGGAGGTACTAGAACAGATACGCAGTATTTT. Its protein is CATSIEGGTRTDTQYF.

By sample fraction, this clonotype is medium-sized. The chain has TRBV20-1 and TRBJ2-7; perhaps TRBD2 as D (6 bases). CDR3 length: 12 amino acids. V shed 5 bases and J shed 4 bases, with 12 bases lying between them. The germline gives CDR1 DFQATT, CDR2 SNEGSKA (reference sequence). The CDR3 spells CSAWRAGYEQYF. The DNA for the CDR3 is TGCAGTGCTTGGAGGGCCGGGTACGAGCAGTACTTC.

This clonotype has just a few counts. The V and J genes are TRBV5-6 and TRBJ2-2; tentative D call: TRBD2 (6 bases). The CDR3 covers 17 residues. Trimming took off 0 bases at V and 1 base at J, with 13 bases between the two ends. Germline V lookup: CDR1 SGHDT, CDR2 YYEEEE. Here the CDR3 reads CASSLGWDGRNTGELFF. The CDR3 nucleotides are TGTGCCAGCAGCTTGGGGTGGGACGGGAGGAACACCGGGGAGCTGTTTTTT. Full variable domain (outside the CDR3, taken from reference TRBV5-6 and TRBJ2-2): DAGVTQSPTHLIKTRGQQVTLRCSPKSGHDTVSWYQQALGQGPQFIFQYYEEEERQRGNFPDRFSGHQFPNYSSELNVNALLLGDSALYLCASSLGWDGRNTGELFFGEGSRLTVL.

This clonotype was seen more than once but under ten times. Sequence at one end of the junction differs from germline and may be a read error. V usage is TRBV7-9 and J usage is TRBJ2-1; TRBD1 might be the D (5 bases). The germline gives CDR1 SEHNR, CDR2 FQNEAQ (reference sequence). The CDR3 has 13 amino acids. The CDR3 nucleotides are TGTGCCAGCAGCCCCTTTACGGACAATGAGCAGCTCTTC. Its protein product is CASSPFTDNEQLF.

This clonotype was seen at least ten times. V is TRBV4-1 and J is TRBJ2-7; TRBD2 matches at 8 bases. There are 16 residues in the CDR3. J gave up 0 bases and V 5 bases, and 9 bases lay outside the gene matches. Per the germline V gene, CDR1 is MGHRA and CDR2 is YSYEKL. The CDR3 region is CASSYSTSALSYEQYF. CDR3 coding DNA: TGCGCCAGCAGCTATTCGACTAGCGCACTCTCCTACGAGCAGTACTTC.

This clonotype occurred many times. The chain joins TRBV24-1 to TRBJ2-5, with TRBD1 identical over 8 bases. The CDR3 spans 13 residues. V shed 3 bases, J shed 4 bases, and the junction held 0 bases outside the gene matches. Per the germline V gene, CDR1 is KGHDR and CDR2 is SFDVKD. The CDR3 reads CATSDGQGETQYF. In DNA, the CDR3 is TGTGCCACCAGTGATGGACAGGGAGAGACCCAGTACTTC.

This clonotype is medium-sized within its sample. This chain joins TRBV7-2 and TRBJ2-3; TRBD1 aligns across 9 bases. The CDR3 spans 14 residues. Germline V gene data show CDR1 as SGHTA and CDR2 as FQGNSA. After removal of 4 bases from V and 8 bases from J, the junction contained 7 bases not matched to a gene. CDR3 nucleotides: TGTGCCAGCAGCTCACCGGGACAGGGTGGTACGCAGTATTTT. Translated, it gives CASSSPGQGGTQYF.

As to this clonotype: One junction end disagrees with the germline gene, perhaps due to a read error. This chain links TRBV7-9 with TRBJ1-5; D ambiguous. Germline V gene sequence: CDR1 SEHNR, CDR2 FQNEAQ (reference sequence). The CDR3 covers 16 residues. The CDR3 region is CASSSGGFNSNQLQHF. The DNA of the CDR3 is TGTGCCAGCAGCTCAGGAGGGTTTAATAGCAATCAGCTCCAGCATTTT.

V usage is TRBV12-3 or TRBV12-4 and J usage is TRBJ2-5, with D unclear. V lost 5 bases and J lost 5, with 18 bases in between. The CDR3 consists of 15 residues. DNA for the CDR3: TGTGCCAGCAGTCCATCGGCAGGCCCCCTTGAGACCCAGTACTTC. Its protein is CASSPSAGPLETQYF.